The T cell receptor (beta chain) described here comes from a study of blood T cell repertoires in COVID-19. For the study at large: From T cells, B-cell-depleted T cells, or PBMCs came the material, which was cDNA or gDNA.

Participant-reported clinical history was the basis for cohort assignment. The CDR3 has 15 amino acids. Per germline, CDR1 SGHRS and CDR2 YFSETQ. The J segment lost 1 base and the V segment lost 5 bases, leaving 8 bases of the junction unmatched. Authors' analysis steps: Cell counts per sample came from amplifying reference gene primers. Data came from immunoSEQ multiplex PCR; TCRdb stores just in-frame clones and leaves some out. V and J calls and clone size are copied from that table; D and trimming were computed from the DNA. The table records 200,000 to 300,000 clones, roughly 86% of them present only once.

The sequence was obtained from a woman aged 35 to 49 with acute COVID-19. V and J are TRBV5-1 and TRBJ1-1; TRBD1 matches 7 bases. The sample comprised PBMCs or T cells enriched from blood (not recorded which). CDR3 nucleotides: TGCGCCAGCAGACCGACCGGGACAGCGAACACTGAAGCTTTCTTT. This sequence encodes CASRPTGTANTEAFF.